The rows below give T cell receptor beta chains drawn from one sample of a study of T cell changes during pregnancy in multiple sclerosis. Method: immunoSEQ multiplex PCR; TCRdb's copy keeps in-frame clones and lacks some. The sample yields about 36,000 clones, 89% seen once. This material consisted of CD8+ T cells from peripheral blood mononuclear cells, taken in the third trimester of pregnancy. Receptors originate from a female donor with multiple sclerosis, enrolled in a pregnancy study. The CDR3 runs from the conserved cysteine through the conserved F or W. A D gene is named only where the DNA matches it firmly. Size values are once, few and many counts, or a class for expanded clones, and some rows have none.

j_call d_call clone_size v_call cdr3_aa cdr3_nt
TRBJ1-1 - - TRBV5-4 CASSKDSVGTEAFF TGTGCCAGCAGCAAGGACAGTGTTGGCACTGAAGCTTTCTTT
TRBJ2-7 - many TRBV29-1 CSVELQDYEQYF TGCAGCGTGGAGTTACAGGACTACGAGCAGTACTTC
TRBJ2-1 TRBD2 - TRBV9 CASSASGGSYNEQFF TGTGCCAGCAGCGCTAGCGGGGGTTCCTACAATGAGCAGTTCTTC
TRBJ1-6 - - TRBV19 CASDGGLSSYNSPLHF TGTGCCAGCGACGGGGGACTCAGCTCCTATAATTCACCCCTCCACTTT
TRBJ1-5 - - TRBV30 CAWSVGRGNQPQHF TGTGCCTGGAGTGTTGGCAGGGGCAATCAGCCCCAGCATTTT
TRBJ1-2 TRBD1 - TRBV13 CASSLEIGTGRGYGYTF TGTGCCAGCAGCCTTGAGATCGGGACAGGTCGCGGCTATGGCTACACCTTC
TRBJ1-2 TRBD1 - TRBV12-5 CASGLVLLGQGNGYTF TGTGCTAGTGGTTTGGTACTTTTAGGACAGGGGAATGGCTACACCTTC
TRBJ2-1 TRBD1 - TRBV5-5 CASSAGQVTYNEQFF TGTGCCAGCAGCGCGGGACAGGTGACATACAATGAGCAGTTCTTC
TRBJ2-5 - - TRBV9 CASSVGQFDQETQYF TGTGCCAGCAGCGTAGGACAGTTTGACCAAGAGACCCAGTACTTC
TRBJ1-5 - - TRBV4-3 CASSQDSLGLQPQHF TGCGCCAGCAGCCAAGATAGTCTCGGACTTCAGCCCCAGCATTTT
TRBJ2-3 - - TRBV7-9 CASSFIADTQYF TGTGCCAGCAGCTTTATTGCAGATACGCAGTATTTT
TRBJ2-1 - once TRBV19 CASSSGVGMVF TGTGCCAGTAGTTCGGGGGTCGGCATGGTCTTC
TRBJ1-2 - - TRBV7-9 CASSHNSLSGVLAGYTF TGTGCCAGCAGCCACAACTCCTTATCCGGGGTACTCGCCGGCTACACCTTC
TRBJ2-1 TRBD2 - TRBV6-5 CASSKLAGVRDEQFF TGTGCCAGCAGTAAATTAGCGGGAGTCAGGGATGAGCAGTTCTTC
TRBJ1-2 - - TRBV21-1 CASSAKDRVGGYTF TGTGCCAGCAGCGCGAAAGACAGGGTAGGTGGCTACACCTTC
TRBJ2-7 - - TRBV9 CASSVGWGLSTEQYF TGTGCCAGCAGCGTAGGATGGGGGCTTTCTACCGAGCAGTACTTC
TRBJ1-2 - - TRBV7-2 CASSLDFEPSPYGYTF TGTGCCAGCAGCCTAGATTTTGAACCAAGCCCCTATGGCTACACCTTC
TRBJ2-1 TRBD1 - TRBV7-9 CASSLGRGQRMNEQFF TGTGCCAGCAGCCTCGGCCGGGGACAGAGAATGAATGAGCAGTTCTTC
TRBJ1-1 - - TRBV6-5 CASSYSRTLNTEAFF TGTGCCAGCAGTTACTCACGGACACTGAACACTGAAGCTTTCTTT
TRBJ1-5 - - TRBV6-5 CASSGDMRSNQPQHF TGTGCCAGCAGTGGGGACATGAGGAGCAATCAGCCCCAGCATTTT
TRBJ2-3 - - TRBV2 CARRQRPSDTDTQYF TGTGCCCGGAGGCAGCGGCCCTCTGACACAGATACGCAGTATTTT
TRBJ1-2 TRBD1 - TRBV7-6 CASSPTGGYGYTF TGTGCCAGCAGCCCGACAGGGGGCTATGGCTACACCTTC
TRBJ2-1 TRBD1 - TRBV7-8 CASSLRRQGAYNEQFF TGTGCCAGCAGCTTAAGGAGGCAGGGGGCATACAATGAGCAGTTCTTC
TRBJ2-3 - few TRBV9 CASSPGGEVSTDTQYF TGTGCCAGCAGCCCCGGTGGGGAGGTCAGCACAGATACGCAGTATTTT
TRBJ2-2 TRBD1 - TRBV6-5 CASTITGGGELFF TGTGCCAGCACTATTACAGGGGGCGGGGAGCTGTTTTTT
TRBJ2-1 - - TRBV6-4 CASSDAQGGYNEQFF TGTGCCAGCAGTGACGCACAGGGGGGGTACAATGAGCAGTTCTTC
TRBJ2-1 - once TRBV7-9 CASSLELAWYNEQFF TGTGCCAGCAGCTTAGAGCTAGCTTGGTACAATGAGCAGTTCTTC
TRBJ1-1 - - TRBV9 CASSVGQSSVANTEAFF TGTGCCAGCAGCGTAGGCCAGTCCAGCGTTGCGAACACTGAAGCTTTCTTT
TRBJ2-2 - - TRBV7-9 CASSQQLTGELFF TGTGCCAGCAGCCAACAGCTCACCGGGGAGCTGTTTTTT
TRBJ1-1 - - TRBV13 CASSLVGPGGTEAFF TGTGCCAGCAGCTTAGTAGGACCTGGAGGGACTGAAGCTTTCTTT
TRBJ2-5 TRBD2 - TRBV6-1 CASSEGLAGVWETQYF TGTGCCAGCAGTGAAGGACTAGCGGGGGTATGGGAGACCCAGTACTTC
TRBJ2-1 - - TRBV5-6 CASSPWEHDEQFF TGTGCCAGCAGCCCCTGGGAGCACGATGAGCAGTTCTTC
TRBJ2-1 - once TRBV27 CASSSTGLNEQFF TGTGCCAGCAGTTCCACAGGGTTGAATGAGCAGTTCTTC
TRBJ1-1 TRBD1 - TRBV25-1 CASSDPTGREAFF TGTGCCAGCAGTGACCCGACAGGGAGGGAAGCTTTCTTT
TRBJ1-1 TRBD1 - TRBV7-9 CASSLDRGTEAFF TGTGCCAGCAGCTTAGACAGGGGCACTGAAGCTTTCTTT
TRBJ2-3 - - TRBV4-3 CASSQVFGDTQYF TGCGCCAGCAGCCAAGTTTTCGGAGATACGCAGTATTTT
TRBJ2-7 TRBD1 - TRBV11-2 CASSAQGASSYEQYF TGTGCCAGCAGCGCCCAGGGGGCGAGCTCCTACGAGCAGTACTTC
TRBJ1-1 TRBD1 - TRBV19 CASSTYLPPGQGFGDTEAFF TGTGCCAGTAGCACCTACCTTCCCCCGGGACAGGGGTTTGGAGACACTGAAGCTTTCTTT
TRBJ1-2 TRBD1 - TRBV19 CASKQGTGYTF TGTGCCAGCAAACAGGGGACCGGCTACACCTTC
TRBJ2-3 TRBD2 - TRBV2 CASSRTSGGPEDTQYF TGTGCCAGCAGTAGGACTAGCGGGGGGCCAGAAGATACGCAGTATTTT
TRBJ1-1 - once TRBV5-1 CASSFTGMNTEAFF TGCGCCAGCAGCTTCACAGGTATGAACACTGAAGCTTTCTTT
TRBJ2-3 TRBD2 - TRBV5-1 CASSSRTRTLTDTQYF TGCGCCAGCAGTTCTCGGACTAGAACCCTCACAGATACGCAGTATTTT
TRBJ2-5 TRBD2 once TRBV4-1 CASSLGKGLGTSGRAWRETQYF TGCGCCAGCAGCCTCGGAAAGGGGCTTGGGACTAGCGGGAGGGCCTGGAGAGAGACCCAGTACTTC